The 9 T cell receptor beta chains presented below share a single source sample, sequenced in a study of molecular identifiers for immune sequencing clone quantification. Using its own MiXCR run on the PCR reads, TCRdb lists one record per CDR3 protein. This table holds just under 650,000 distinct CDR3 sequences, roughly 21% found once. Sequenced: naive CD8+ T cells from blood, with Jurkat cell RNA spiked in. The subset denotes: FACS-sorted CD8+CD4-CCR7+CD45RA+ naive T cells. These receptors all come from a human donor in good health. Some libraries in this study had Jurkat cell RNA spiked in.

With respect to this clonotype: The CDR3 ends on some other residue instead of the conserved phenylalanine or tryptophan, so this is likely a read error. The chain recombines TRBV19 with TRBJ2-7; 8 bases are a match to TRBD1. The CDR3 covers 14 residues. Germline V gene lookup returns CDR1 LNHDA and CDR2 SQIVND (reference sequence). The ends lost 3 bases at V and 3 bases at J; junction bases unmatched: 4. The DNA for the CDR3 is TGTGCCAGTAGTATTGGGACAGGCGACTACGAGCAGTACCTC. Residues: CASSIGTGDYEQYL.

The V and J genes are TRBV23-1 and TRBJ2-7; D unresolved. TRBV23-1 is classed as an ORF, of uncertain function. Trimming stripped 2 bases from V and 2 bases from J, with 13 bases between. The CDR3 totals 15 residues. The CDR3: CASSQGFDGAYEQYF. CDR3 DNA sequence: TGCGCCAGCAGTCAAGGCTTTGACGGAGCCTACGAGCAGTACTTC.

This clonotype has a count of ten or more. This chain links TRBV6-2 or TRBV6-3 with TRBJ2-5; a possible D gene is TRBD2 (5 bases). This CDR3 is 16 amino acids long. In germline, CDR1 is MNHEY, CDR2 SVGEGT. V lost 1 base and J lost 2, with 14 bases in between. The CDR3 sequence: CASSYWRGLKQETQYF. The CDR3 DNA reads TGTGCCAGCAGTTACTGGCGTGGACTCAAACAAGAGACCCAGTACTTC.

This clonotype has more than one count but fewer than ten. This chain uses TRBV20-1 with TRBJ2-3, with D maybe TRBD2 (6 bases). The CDR3 covers 12 residues. The germline gives CDR1 DFQATT, CDR2 SNEGSKA (reference sequence). V shed 5 bases and J shed 6 bases, with 12 bases lying between them. CDR3 in DNA: TGCAGTGCTCCGACTCTAGCGGATACGCAGTATTTT. It encodes CSAPTLADTQYF.

The chain employs TRBV9 and TRBJ1-5, with TRBD1 matching 7 bases. Germline V gene data show CDR1 as SGDLS and CDR2 as YYNGEE. V was pared by 0 bases and J by 5 bases, with 11 bases of the junction left unmatched. The CDR3 has 17 amino acids. CDR3 in DNA: TGTGCCAGCAGCGTAGGACCCGGGACAGCTATGGATCAGCCCCAGCATTTT. It codes for CASSVGPGTAMDQPQHF.

As for this clonotype: Given a much more abundant clone one base away, this may be a read error. The chain employs TRBV7-6 and TRBJ2-1; no clear D. The CDR3 has 17 residues. V was clipped by 3 bases and J by 7 bases, with 22 bases between them. Germline assignment: CDR1 SGHVS and CDR2 FNYEAQ. CDR3 coding DNA: TGTGCCAGCAGCTTCCGAATTTCCGTGAGTCAATGGAATGAGCAGTTCTTC. This sequence encodes CASSFRISVSQWNEQFF.

The V gene is TRBV12-3 or TRBV12-4, the J gene TRBJ2-1, with TRBD2 matching over 8 bases. Trimming took 6 bases from V and 9 from J; bases not matched to a gene: 19. The CDR3 has 17 residues. CDR3 loop: CASSPGSGSQWSSEQFF. The CDR3 DNA sequence: TGTGCCAGCAGCCCAGGGAGCGGGAGCCAATGGTCCAGTGAGCAGTTCTTC.

This clonotype appeared many times. The chain joins TRBV4-3 to TRBJ1-2; the D is unclear. CDR1 is LGHNA, CDR2 YSLEER, per germline. CDR3 length: 15 amino acids. V shed 1 base and J shed 0 bases, with 9 bases lying between them. The CDR3 here is CASSQVEDTNYGYTF. DNA of the CDR3: TGCGCCAGCAGCCAAGTCGAAGATACTAACTATGGCTACACCTTC.

This clonotype was observed once. This may be a read error, as it is one base from a much larger clone. This rearrangement joins TRBV9 to TRBJ2-7, with a possible D match to TRBD2 (6 bases). V lost 0 bases and J 3 bases, leaving 13 bases between the germline ends. CDR3 length equals 15 residues. The V gene's germline CDR1 is SGDLS and CDR2 YYNGEE. CDR3 coding DNA: TGTGCCAGCAGCGTAGCACCGGGAGAGATCTACGAGCAGTACTTC. Protein: CASSVAPGEIYEQYF.